This TCR beta chain was profiled in a study of regulatory T cells in long-lasting Graves disease (dated by TCRdb to about 2021). Some background on the complete study: Persistent Graves' disease was defined as antithyroid drug treatment for over 5 years with persistently positive TSH receptor autoantibodies. Persistent Graves' disease patients in the clinical cohort had taken antithyroid drugs for roughly ten years on average. A total of roughly 33 samples were covered by TCR sequencing, comprising some 13 persistent and some 20 newly diagnosed Graves' disease patients. Patients with persistent Graves' disease were compared with patients with newly diagnosed Graves' disease using TCR sequencing and RNA sequencing of peripheral blood. The study took place in China and was registered as a clinical trial. What the work shows at the level of the full study, not this receptor alone: Sequencing and analysis were limited to the TCR beta chain. The authors noted that the small sample size was a limitation that may lower accuracy. Compared with newly diagnosed patients, persistent Graves' disease patients had lower TCR Shannon entropy and fewer highly expanded clones, which suggests clonal expansion. Because the primary lesion, thyroid tissue, could not be accessed, the study looked at peripheral blood alone. Persistent patients shared more public clonotypes among themselves (around 2,800) than newly diagnosed patients did (roughly 910).

The library was made by multiplex PCR. The reads were generated on an Illumina HiSeq 4000. TCR beta libraries were built with iRepertoire HTBI primers and Arm-PCR amplification of CDR3 regions. PCR products were gel purified before sequencing. For the original study's pipeline: Gene usage analysis of CDR3 amino acid clonotypes used the 60 to 75 TRBV and about 15 TRBJ segments found across samples. COPE and FqMerger were used to merge filtered high-quality paired reads into contigs. BLAST was used to align contigs to the IMGT TRBV, TRBD and TRBJ reference genes, and CDR3 was defined following IMGT. Clonotypes above 0.1% frequency were classified as highly expanded clones. Repertoire diversity was measured by Shannon entropy, and V-J evenness by the Gini coefficient. A clonotype found in more than one individual was treated as public. TCRdb took the public reads, trimmed them with fastp at Q25, ran MiXCR for clone calling and kept in-frame beta chains. Rows with one shared CDR3 protein collapse into an entry with the most common genes and DNA. What appears here as the V and J calls and clone size reflects TCRdb's work, not the paper's. The sample table shows over 450,000 distinct CDR3 sequences, and approximately 21% are seen once. The ten largest clones represent approximately 6.4% of the sample.

The meaning of the sample's time point label: persistent/refractory GD, antithyroid drugs over 5 years with positive TRAb. For both TCR sequencing and RNA sequencing, RNA was extracted from PBMCs in TRIzol. The diagnosis of Graves' disease was made according to American Thyroid Association guidelines. Patients for the study were recruited at an endocrinology department in Xi'an, China. Each patient gave 8.5 to 9.5 milliliters of peripheral blood, collected in an EDTA anticoagulant tube. Ficoll Paque Plus density gradient separation was used to isolate PBMCs, and no further T cell sorting was done. An Agilent 2100 Bioanalyzer and agarose gel were used to assess RNA quality, and a NanoDrop 2000 was used to measure RNA concentration. This clonotype was observed many times. The antigen it binds to is not known. No much larger clone exists at a distance of one base, and base qualities are not known. This sequence was found in a female donor with Graves disease. Sequenced here: peripheral blood mononuclear cells (PBMCs), sampled when the disease was refractory, from a patient treated with antithyroid drugs.

The sequenced DNA: TGCAGCGTTGATGTAGGGGGTAGGACCGGGGAGCTGTTTTTT. This encodes CSVDVGGRTGELFF. Here the chain combines TRBV29-1 and TRBJ2-2; TRBD1 might be the D gene, on 6 matching bases. V lost 3 bases and J lost 5 bases; the stretch between them is 13 bases long. CDR3 length: 14 amino acids, cysteine to phenylalanine. This entry keeps only the CDR3 DNA: 42 bases, framed from base 1. For CDR1 and CDR2, the germline V gene lists SQVTM and ANQGSEA.